This T cell receptor (beta chain) was captured in a study of shared clonotypes between healthy human individuals. In the study overall: The plates for each donor numbered three CD4 naive, three CD4 memory, two CD8 naive and one CD8 memory.

The assay ran at deep level. Some 30,000 T cell genomes, or around 180 ng DNA, went into the sorted-subset replicate PCRs. The data were produced by immunoSEQ multiplex PCR, yet TCRdb's version contains in-frame clones alone and is incomplete. Among about 2.4 million clones, roughly 93% were seen once, and the ten largest hold more than 0.35%. This CDR3 is 14 amino acids long. Trimming took 1 base from V and 3 from J, leaving 9 bases between them. Germline V gives CDR1 SGHDN, CDR2 FVKESK. The sequence came from a man aged 18 to 29 in good health. Some clones in this sample may be carry-over from other donors' samples. Sequencing used naive CD4+ T cells from PBMCs. Subset reported: CD45RA+ positively selected. The chain recombines TRBV14 with TRBJ1-1, with D maybe TRBD1 (5 bases). DNA for the CDR3: TGTGCCAGCAGCCAAGTGGGGGGGGACACTGAAGCTTTCTTT. Translating gives CASSQVGGDTEAFF.